The rows below give T cell receptor beta chains drawn from one sample of a study of T cells after yellow fever vaccination. TCRdb called the 5' RACE reads again in MiXCR, with one record for every CDR3 protein. The data contain around 350,000 distinct CDR3 sequences, approximately 10% of them singletons. The material was PBMCs, obtained on the day of the first yellow fever vaccination. The receptor source for this set is a man aged 18 to 30 who received the YFV17D yellow fever vaccine. Each CDR3 is given with its conserved first and last residue. A D gene is named only where the DNA matches it firmly.

>TRBV5-1|TRBJ1-4|.
CASSLDTGEKLFF
>TRBV7-9|TRBJ1-6|.
CASSFAQGPTLHF
>TRBV4-1|TRBJ2-5|.
CASSQEETQYF
>TRBV5-4|TRBJ1-3|.
CASSLGTHSSGNTIYF
>TRBV5-1|TRBJ1-1|.
CASSLESLGTEAFF
>TRBV7-3|TRBJ2-2|.
CASSLNGASNTGELFF
>TRBV2|TRBJ1-5|.
CASSVLWGGDQPQHF
>TRBV6-1|TRBJ2-5|TRBD1
CASSRQGAIETQYF
>TRBV6-5|TRBJ1-2|.
CASSSGQTNYGYTF
>TRBV6-1|TRBJ1-2|.
CASSEDRVNGYTF
>TRBV3-1|TRBJ2-7|.
CATSEQSSYEQYF
>TRBV12-5|TRBJ2-7|.
CAREETEGLNEQYF
>TRBV7-8|TRBJ1-3|.
CASSSRRRTQFSGNTIYF
>TRBV12-3/TRBV12-4|TRBJ2-5|.
CASSGHFQETQYF
>TRBV4-3|TRBJ2-3|.
CASSQSRGDTQYF
>TRBV25-1|TRBJ2-3|.
CASRPQVPTDTQYF
>TRBV19|TRBJ1-2|.
CASSRDKPSGYTF
>TRBV5-5|TRBJ2-2|.
CASSLGDGVANTGELFF
>TRBV27|TRBJ1-5|.
CASSSQGRQPQHF
>TRBV9|TRBJ2-7|TRBD1
CASSAGGQGFDEQYF
>TRBV7-9|TRBJ1-4|TRBD1
CASSQGQGVEKLFF
>TRBV7-8|TRBJ2-2|.
CASSPPYNGQPAGELFF